This T cell receptor (beta chain) was identified in a study of beta chain features in type 1 diabetes. Germline CDR1 SGHNT, CDR2 YYREEE (reference sequence). This CDR3 contains 15 residues. Unmatched junction bases numbered 6, after V lost 3 bases and J lost 2 bases. This clone was detected a few times. Its antigen is unidentified. Notes on the study in general: Naive, central memory and Treg TCRB repertoires appeared more alike in patients than in healthy donors.

Reverse transcription of all isolated RNA meant that expressed TCRB transcripts were sequenced. Generated by immunoSEQ multiplex PCR, the TCRdb table keeps only in-frame clones and is missing some. The sample shows 110,000 to 150,000 clones, about a tenth of them seen only once. The sequence was collected from a woman aged 40 to 50 in good health. The sample was central memory CD4+ T cells from blood. The chain couples TRBV5-4 to TRBJ2-3; 7 nucleotides agree with TRBD2. CDR3 protein: CASSSSGAFTDTQYF. The CDR3 DNA follows: TGTGCCAGCAGCTCGAGCGGGGCCTTCACAGATACGCAGTATTTT.